This T cell receptor beta chain was identified in a study of beta chain features in type 1 diabetes. Expressed TCRB transcripts were sequenced because the isolated RNA had all been reverse transcribed beforehand. The repertoire was sequenced with immunoSEQ multiplex PCR; TCRdb's copy has only in-frame clones and lacks some. The sample holds 130,000 or so clones; roughly 10% are singletons and the top ten take 0.7% to 0.85%. Germline V gene sequence: CDR1 LNHNV, CDR2 YYDKDF (reference sequence). After removal of 0 bases from V and 4 bases from J, the junction contained 6 bases not matched to a gene. CDR3 length: 16 residues. This clone was observed a few times. Antigen specificity is unknown. The study, taken as a whole, reports: A potential influence of HLA type upon TCRB rearrangement remained unresolved herein. Among patients, naive, central memory and Treg TCRB repertoires appeared more similar than among healthy donors. In all four CD4+ subsets, TCRB CDR3 length was significantly, moderately reduced in type 1 diabetes.

Cell sorting via CD45RO/CCR7/CD25/CD127/CD95/CD27 was performed to obtain CD4+ naive, central memory, regulatory and stem cell-like memory cells. This chain joins TRBV15 and TRBJ2-5; 9 positions agree with TRBD2. Source material: central memory CD4+ T cells from blood. This TCR was sampled from a young man with type 1 diabetes. CDR3: CATSRDRFSGGETQYF. CDR3 DNA: TGTGCCACCAGCAGAGATCGGTTTAGCGGGGGAGAGACCCAGTACTTC.